The next 25 T cell receptor beta chains were all read from a single sample in a study of PD-1 blockade in classical Hodgkin lymphoma. Clones were read by immunoSEQ multiplex PCR, and TCRdb kept only the in-frame ones, dropping some. The data show some 53,000 clones, around 86% seen once. The time point: cycle 4 day 1 (C4D1), after less than 7 weeks of nivolumab. Every single patient, without exception, relapsed after autologous stem cell transplantation, and brentuximab vedotin exposure varied. Sequencing used peripheral blood mononuclear cells (PBMCs), obtained before the fourth cycle of nivolumab. The receptors were sampled from a human donor with classical Hodgkin lymphoma.

This chain connects TRBV15 to TRBJ2-2, with D perhaps TRBD1 or TRBD2 (5 bases each). Germline CDR1 and CDR2: LNHNV and YYDKDF (reference sequence). V lost 1 base and J 5 bases, leaving 14 bases between the germline ends. The CDR3 has 16 amino acids. The CDR3 protein is CATSRGGLARTGELFF. CDR3 bases: TGTGCCACCAGCAGAGGGGGCCTAGCTCGAACCGGGGAGCTGTTTTTT. Supplemented by reference TRBV15 and TRBJ2-2, the full variable domain reads DAMVIQNPRYQVTQFGKPVTLSCSQTLNHNVMYWYQQKSSQAPKLLFHYYDKDFNNEADTPDNFQSRRPNTSFCFLDIRSPGLGDTAMYLCATSRGGLARTGELFFGEGSRLTVL.

As DNA, the CDR3 is TGCGCCAGCAGCCTCCAGGGGACCCCCACAGATACGCAGTATTTT. It specifies CASSLQGTPTDTQYF. The V and J genes are TRBV5-1 and TRBJ2-3; D perhaps matches TRBD1 (6 bases). The length of the CDR3 is 15 residues. Germline CDR1 is SGHRS and CDR2 is YFSETQ. V was pared by 4 bases and J by 2 bases, with 14 bases between.

The V and J genes are TRBV2 and TRBJ1-4; 8 positions agree with TRBD1. V lost 5 bases and J lost 8; bases outside the gene matches: 7. Germline V CDR1 and CDR2: SNHLY, FYNNEI. CDR3 length: 14 residues. The CDR3 loop reads CASSLPGGKEKLFF. In nucleotides, the CDR3 is TGTGCCAGCAGTCTTCCAGGGGGCAAAGAAAAACTGTTTTTT.

The J gene is TRBJ2-3, the V gene TRBV27; TRBD2 matches at 9 bases. There are 14 residues in the CDR3. Germline-derived CDR1 and CDR2 are MNHEY and SMNVEV (reference sequence). With V trimmed by 6 bases and J by 4 bases, 5 bases remained unmatched. For the CDR3, the DNA is TGTGCCAGCAGCCCAATAGCGGGAGCAGATACGCAGTATTTT. It encodes CASSPIAGADTQYF.

The CDR3 DNA is TGTGCCAGCTCACCCGGGACAACTGCAACTAATGAAAAACTGTTTTTT. Protein product: CASSPGTTATNEKLFF. J is TRBJ1-4 and V is TRBV18; possible D gene TRBD1, 6 bases. The CDR3 is 16 amino acids. Germline lookup yields CDR1 KGHSH and CDR2 LQKENI. The V gene lost 3 bases and the J gene lost 0 bases, with 11 bases spanning the gap.

The chain is built from TRBV29-1 and TRBJ2-5; D is unclear. This CDR3 has 12 residues. Germline CDR1 SQVTM, CDR2 ANQGSEA. Trimming removed 4 bases from V and 4 bases from J, with 10 bases in between. This chain's CDR3 is CSVALGGETQYF. CDR3 nucleotides: TGCAGCGTTGCTTTGGGTGGAGAGACCCAGTACTTC.

This clone was seen once. CDR3 in amino acids: CAISKTRPRGDTEAFF. The CDR3, as DNA: TGTGCCATCAGTAAGACAAGGCCGAGGGGAGACACTGAAGCTTTCTTT. This chain uses TRBV10-3 with TRBJ1-1, with a tentative D call TRBD1 (5 bases). Germline values: CDR1 ENHRY, CDR2 SYGVKD. The CDR3 sequence is 16 residues long. The V and J ends lost 5 bases and 3 bases respectively, with 19 bases between them.

This clone occurred a few times. The genes are TRBV27 and TRBJ2-1; either TRBD1 or TRBD2 may supply D (6 bases each). The CDR3 runs 15 residues. Germline V CDR1 and CDR2: MNHEY, SMNVEV (reference sequence). Trimming took 3 bases from V and 4 from J, leaving 13 bases between them. CDR3 DNA sequence: TGTGCCAGCAGTTTCCCAGGGGCGGGGTACAATGAGCAGTTCTTC. Its protein is CASSFPGAGYNEQFF.

The V call is TRBV5-1, the J call TRBJ1-1; possible D gene TRBD1, 5 bases. V was cut by 4 bases and J by 11 bases, with 18 bases left in between. Germline assignment: CDR1 SGHRS and CDR2 YFSETQ. This CDR3 spans 13 amino acids. The CDR3: CASSLGTALTAFF. The CDR3 DNA sequence: TGCGCCAGCAGCCTCGGGACTGCACTGACTGCTTTCTTT.

The chain combines TRBV28 with TRBJ1-4; a weak D match, TRBD1 (5 bases). Deletions cut 5 bases from V and 4 bases from J, with 14 bases between. The CDR3 contains 15 residues. The germline CDR1 and CDR2 sequences are MDHEN and SYDVKM. CDR3 region: CASSPYVGLNEKLFF. As DNA, the CDR3 is TGTGCCAGCAGTCCGTACGTGGGGCTTAATGAAAAACTGTTTTTT.

This rearrangement joins TRBV2 to TRBJ1-5, with D possibly TRBD1 on 5 matching bases. Per germline, CDR1 SNHLY and CDR2 FYNNEI. The CDR3 is made up of 13 amino acids. Trimming pared 6 bases from V and 4 bases from J, leaving 10 bases between. CDR3 amino acids: CASRGDSNQPQHF. The CDR3 nucleotides read TGTGCCAGCAGAGGGGATTCAAATCAGCCCCAGCATTTT.

This chain links TRBV6-5 with TRBJ2-3; possible D gene TRBD1, 5 bases. CDR1 and CDR2 from the germline V gene are MNHEY and SVGAGI. The CDR3 has 16 residues. The ends were cut back, 0 bases at V and 4 bases at J, with 14 bases in the middle. CDR3: CASSYSARVNADTQYF. Written as DNA, the CDR3 is TGTGCCAGCAGTTACTCAGCCAGGGTTAACGCAGATACGCAGTATTTT.

The chain couples TRBV6-5 to TRBJ2-6, with TRBD1 identical over 8 bases. The CDR3 contains 15 residues. Germline CDR1 is MNHEY and CDR2 is SVGAGI. V shed 6 bases, J shed 2 bases, and the junction held 3 bases outside the gene matches. The CDR3 nucleotides are TGTGCCAGCAGCTACAGGGGGACTGGGGCCAACGTCCTGACTTTC. Protein product: CASSYRGTGANVLTF.

The V gene is TRBV19, the J gene TRBJ2-3; TRBD2 aligns across 10 bases. The CDR3 is 15 amino acids. J gave up 4 bases and V 2 bases, and 3 bases lay outside the gene matches. Germline V gene lookup returns CDR1 LNHDA and CDR2 SQIVND (reference sequence). DNA for the CDR3: TGTGCCAGTAGTATAACTAGCGGGAACGCAGATACGCAGTATTTT. This codes for CASSITSGNADTQYF.

The rearrangement links TRBV6-1 to TRBJ1-4; TRBD1 agrees at 7 bases. Trimming took 1 base from V and 5 from J; bases not matched to a gene: 4. The CDR3 extends over 15 amino acids. Germline CDR1 reads MNHNS; CDR2 reads SASEGT. The CDR3 DNA reads as TGTGCCAGCAGTGAAGGTGACAGGGTGAATGAAAAACTGTTTTTT. Translating gives CASSEGDRVNEKLFF.

J is TRBJ1-5 and V is TRBV28; D possibly corresponds to TRBD1 (6 bases). The CDR3 is 15 residues long. V shed 6 bases and J shed 0 bases, with 12 bases lying between them. The germline gives CDR1 MDHEN, CDR2 SYDVKM. The CDR3 nucleotides are TGTGCCAGCAGGTCCCAGGGGAGTAGCAATCAGCCCCAGCATTTT. Protein product: CASRSQGSSNQPQHF.

V usage is TRBV19 and J usage is TRBJ1-2; tentatively, D is TRBD1 (5 bases). CDR3 size: 15 residues. With 4 bases removed from V and 10 bases from J, the gap between germline ends came to 22 bases. Germline-derived CDR1 and CDR2 are LNHDA and SQIVND (reference sequence). The CDR3 region is CASSTPKGRVWAYTF. DNA of the CDR3: TGTGCCAGTAGTACCCCCAAGGGCAGGGTATGGGCCTACACCTTC. Full variable domain (outside the CDR3, taken from reference TRBV19 and TRBJ1-2): DGGITQSPKYLFRKEGQNVTLSCEQNLNHDAMYWYRQDPGQGLRLIYYSQIVNDFQKGDIAEGYSVSREKKESFPLTVTSAQKNPTAFYLCASSTPKGRVWAYTFGSGTRLTVV.

This chain joins TRBV2 and TRBJ1-5; D may be TRBD1 (5 bases). V lost 6 bases and J 6 bases, leaving 21 bases between the germline ends. Looked up from germline, CDR1 is SNHLY and CDR2 is FYNNEI. This CDR3 has 16 amino acids. CDR3 in DNA: TGTGCCAGCAGGGGGAGGACGGCCTTGGGGGGTCAGCCCCAGCATTTT. It encodes CASRGRTALGGQPQHF. Together with reference TRBV2 and TRBJ1-5, the CDR3 gives the full variable domain: EPEVTQTPSHQVTQMGQEVILRCVPISNHLYFYWYRQILGQKVEFLVSFYNNEISEKSEIFDDQFSVERPDGSNFTLKIRSTKLEDSAMYFCASRGRTALGGQPQHFGDGTRLSIL.

This clone came up a few times. The chain is built from TRBV11-2 and TRBJ2-7; no clear D gene. CDR3 length: 14 amino acids. CDR1 is SGHAT and CDR2 is FQNNGV in the germline V gene. V lost 4 bases and J lost 0, with 10 bases in between. This CDR3 is CASSYPGRSYEQYF. The CDR3 DNA is TGTGCCAGCAGCTACCCGGGTCGCTCCTACGAGCAGTACTTC.

The chain joins TRBV4-3 to TRBJ2-7; weak D call: TRBD1 (5 bases). The germline V and J ends were trimmed by 1 base and 0 bases, with 13 bases remaining between them. This CDR3 contains 16 residues. Germline V gene sequence: CDR1 LGHNA, CDR2 YSLEER. This chain's CDR3 is CASSQVADTSSYEQYF. The CDR3 DNA sequence: TGCGCCAGCAGCCAAGTTGCGGACACCAGCTCCTACGAGCAGTACTTC.

The chain has TRBV28 and TRBJ2-1; either TRBD1 or TRBD2 may fit D (6 bases each). Deletions cut 5 bases from V and 5 bases from J, with 19 bases between. Germline lookup yields CDR1 MDHEN and CDR2 SYDVKM. The CDR3 length is 16 residues. CDR3 sequence reads: CASSPHWGASDNEQFF. CDR3 nucleotide sequence: TGTGCCAGCAGTCCCCATTGGGGGGCGTCTGACAATGAGCAGTTCTTC.

This clone is medium-sized in the sample. The chain joins TRBV9 to TRBJ1-1; D remains unclear. Trimming took off 0 bases at V and 1 base at J, with 4 bases between the two ends. Germline V gives CDR1 SGDLS, CDR2 YYNGEE. This CDR3 contains 13 residues. CDR3 sequence (DNA): TGTGCCAGCAGCGTAGGTTGGAACACTGAAGCTTTCTTT. This encodes CASSVGWNTEAFF.

The V call is TRBV28, the J call TRBJ2-7; possible D gene TRBD2, 6 bases. Germline V CDR1 and CDR2: MDHEN, SYDVKM. Trimming removed 2 bases at V and 5 bases at J, with 13 bases between. The CDR3 sequence is 14 residues long. The DNA for the CDR3 is TGTGCCAGCAGTTTACTAGCGAGGTCGAACGAGCAGTACTTC. This gives the protein CASSLLARSNEQYF.

The CDR3 loop is CASSPQPEFYGYTF. CDR3 nucleotides: TGTGCCAGCTCACCACAGCCGGAGTTCTATGGCTACACCTTC. V usage is TRBV18 and J usage is TRBJ1-2; D unclear. Germline CDR1 reads KGHSH; CDR2 reads LQKENI. V was clipped by 1 base and J by 4 bases, with 10 bases between them. This CDR3 spans 14 amino acids.

V is TRBV19 and J is TRBJ1-5, with D unresolved. From germline, CDR1 is LNHDA and CDR2 SQIVND (reference sequence). V lost 3 bases and J lost 2, with 14 bases in between. The CDR3 is 16 residues long. CDR3 region: CASSMGTEGGNQPQHF. The CDR3 bases are TGTGCCAGTAGTATGGGTACCGAGGGTGGCAATCAGCCCCAGCATTTT.